This T cell receptor (beta chain) appears in the sequencing data of a study of blood T cell repertoires in COVID-19. About the study: COVID-19 samples from acute and convalescent phases originated in the United States, Italy and Spain. PBMCs, B-cell-depleted T cells, or T cells were the source of the cDNA or gDNA that made up the material.

V lost 4 bases and J 4 bases, leaving 14 bases between the germline ends. CDR1 and CDR2 from the germline V gene are MDHEN and SYDVKM. This CDR3 is 16 amino acids long. Authors' analysis steps: Cell counts per sample came from amplifying reference gene primers. Clones were read by immunoSEQ multiplex PCR, and TCRdb kept only the in-frame ones, dropping some. From that table come the V and J calls and clone size; the DNA was used to work out D and trimming. The sample has hundreds of thousands of clones, 80% to 90% seen once. Specimen: peripheral blood. This receptor was identified in a man in his fifties with acute or convalescent COVID-19. The V call is TRBV28, the J call TRBJ2-6; D not certain. The CDR3: CASSSPPQSGANVLTF. The CDR3 DNA sequence: TGTGCCAGCAGTTCTCCCCCACAGTCCGGGGCCAACGTCCTGACTTTC.